These T cell receptor beta chains were read from a single sample in a study of OX40 agonist ivuxolimab in advanced cancers. Libraries were prepared by immunoSEQ multiplex PCR; TCRdb keeps only in-frame clonotypes and omits some of them. Here the sample spans approximately 120,000 clones, just under 95% being singletons. The sequences come from CD4+ or CD8+ T cells sorted from blood, collected in a trial of the OX40 agonist ivuxolimab. The receptors shown here come from an adult with an advanced solid tumor such as melanoma, head and neck, liver or kidney cancer. CDR3s include the opening cysteine and the closing phenylalanine or tryptophan. D genes are given only for firm matches. Clone size, where shown, is once, few, many, or a class for clones that have expanded.

d_call: -
clone_size: -
v_call: TRBV23-1
j_call: TRBJ2-7
cdr3_aa: CASSQSSAGNYEQYF
cdr3_nt: TGCGCCAGCAGTCAATCAAGCGCAGGGAACTACGAGCAGTACTTC

d_call: -
clone_size: few
v_call: TRBV7-7
j_call: TRBJ2-7
cdr3_aa: CASSLALGAAYEQYF
cdr3_nt: TGTGCTAGCAGCTTAGCGTTGGGGGCAGCCTACGAGCAGTACTTC

d_call: -
clone_size: -
v_call: TRBV28
j_call: TRBJ2-1
cdr3_aa: CASTVTRPYNEQFF
cdr3_nt: TGTGCCAGCACCGTGACTAGACCCTACAATGAGCAGTTCTTC

d_call: -
clone_size: -
v_call: TRBV7-2
j_call: TRBJ2-5
cdr3_aa: CASKAINQETQYF
cdr3_nt: TGTGCCAGCAAAGCTATAAATCAAGAGACCCAGTACTTC

d_call: -
clone_size: -
v_call: TRBV7-3
j_call: TRBJ2-7
cdr3_aa: CASSLMGGPYEQYF
cdr3_nt: TGTGCCAGCAGCTTAATGGGGGGTCCCTACGAGCAGTACTTC

d_call: -
clone_size: -
v_call: TRBV6-5
j_call: TRBJ1-1
cdr3_aa: CASSYSAGRYTEAFF
cdr3_nt: TGTGCCAGCAGTTACTCCGCCGGGCGGTACACTGAAGCTTTCTTT

d_call: -
clone_size: -
v_call: TRBV6-1
j_call: TRBJ1-5
cdr3_aa: CASSGPGSNQPQHF
cdr3_nt: TGTGCCAGCAGTGGCCCGGGTTCAAATCAGCCCCAGCATTTT

d_call: TRBD1
clone_size: -
v_call: TRBV9
j_call: TRBJ1-2
cdr3_aa: CASSLRTGGIYGYTF
cdr3_nt: TGTGCCAGCAGCCTTCGGACAGGGGGCATCTATGGCTACACCTTC

d_call: -
clone_size: few
v_call: TRBV6-5
j_call: TRBJ1-2
cdr3_aa: CASSQAPVGYTF
cdr3_nt: TGTGCCAGCAGTCAGGCGCCTGTGGGCTACACCTTC

d_call: -
clone_size: -
v_call: TRBV6-5
j_call: TRBJ2-1
cdr3_aa: CASSYSWGLEQFF
cdr3_nt: TGTGCCAGCAGTTACTCCTGGGGCCTTGAGCAGTTCTTC

d_call: -
clone_size: once
v_call: TRBV6-5
j_call: TRBJ2-3
cdr3_aa: CASSPQAGTQYF
cdr3_nt: TGTGCCAGCAGTCCCCAAGCTGGAACGCAGTATTTT

d_call: -
clone_size: -
v_call: TRBV19
j_call: TRBJ2-6
cdr3_aa: CASSPGRGAPGANVLTF
cdr3_nt: TGTGCCAGTAGCCCAGGCAGGGGGGCCCCCGGGGCCAACGTCCTGACTTTC

d_call: -
clone_size: -
v_call: TRBV4-3
j_call: TRBJ2-3
cdr3_aa: CASSQGSAGREMQYF
cdr3_nt: TGCGCCAGCAGCCAAGGTAGCGCAGGTCGTGAAATGCAGTATTTT